The present entry profiles one TCR beta chain with its context. This CDR3 is built from 14 residues. V lost 6 bases and J lost 4, with 13 bases in between. CDR1 and CDR2 (germline): MDHEN, SYDVKM. Measured with immunoSEQ multiplex PCR; TCRdb has only the in-frame clones, and not every one. The sample lists about 390,000 clones, 87% occurring once. Seattle participants joined during active infection and were tracked over time. This entry comes from a study of blood T cell repertoires in COVID-19. Study as a whole: Sites in the United States, Italy and Spain provided acute and convalescent COVID-19 samples. T cells, B-cell-depleted T cells, or PBMCs supplied cDNA or gDNA.

This sequence was found in an older woman with COVID-19, enrolled during active disease. The genes are TRBV28 and TRBJ1-3; no clear D. Sample: peripheral blood. The CDR3 loop is CASSLAHIGNTIYF. CDR3 nucleotide sequence: TGTGCCAGCAGCCTGGCCCACATAGGAAACACCATATATTTT.